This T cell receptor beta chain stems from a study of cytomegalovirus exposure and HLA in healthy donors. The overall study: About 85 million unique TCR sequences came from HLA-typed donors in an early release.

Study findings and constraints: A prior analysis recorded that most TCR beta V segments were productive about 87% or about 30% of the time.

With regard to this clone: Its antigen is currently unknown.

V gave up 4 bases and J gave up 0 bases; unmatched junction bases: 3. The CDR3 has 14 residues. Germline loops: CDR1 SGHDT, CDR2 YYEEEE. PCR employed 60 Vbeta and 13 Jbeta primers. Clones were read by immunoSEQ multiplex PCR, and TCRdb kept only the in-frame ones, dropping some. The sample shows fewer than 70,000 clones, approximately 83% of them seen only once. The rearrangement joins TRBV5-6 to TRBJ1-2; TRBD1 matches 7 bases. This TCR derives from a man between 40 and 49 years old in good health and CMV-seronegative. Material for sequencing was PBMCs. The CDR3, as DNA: TGTGCCAGCAGCCGCAGGGGGGCTAACTATGGCTACACCTTC. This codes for CASSRRGANYGYTF. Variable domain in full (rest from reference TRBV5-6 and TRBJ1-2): DAGVTQSPTHLIKTRGQQVTLRCSPKSGHDTVSWYQQALGQGPQFIFQYYEEEERQRGNFPDRFSGHQFPNYSSELNVNALLLGDSALYLCASSRRGANYGYTFGSGTRLTVV.